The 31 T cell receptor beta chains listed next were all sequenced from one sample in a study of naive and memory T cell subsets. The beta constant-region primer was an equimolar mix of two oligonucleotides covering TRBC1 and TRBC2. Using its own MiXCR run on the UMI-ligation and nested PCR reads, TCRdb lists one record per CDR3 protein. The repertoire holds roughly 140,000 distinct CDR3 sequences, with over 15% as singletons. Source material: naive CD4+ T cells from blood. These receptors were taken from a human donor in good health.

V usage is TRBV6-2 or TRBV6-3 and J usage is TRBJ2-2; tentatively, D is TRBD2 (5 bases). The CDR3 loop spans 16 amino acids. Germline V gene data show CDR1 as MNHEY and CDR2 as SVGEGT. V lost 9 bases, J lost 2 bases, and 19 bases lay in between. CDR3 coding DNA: TGTGCCAGGGACTCCACAGTTAACCGAAACACCGGGGAGCTGTTTTTT. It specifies CARDSTVNRNTGELFF.

Written as DNA, the CDR3 is TGCGCCAGCAGCACCTTGGGGGAGGGTAGTGGTGAGCAGTTCTTC. This translates into CASSTLGEGSGEQFF. This chain joins TRBV5-1 and TRBJ2-1; the match to TRBD2 covers 7 bases. The J segment lost 9 bases and the V segment lost 4 bases, leaving 13 bases of the junction unmatched. CDR1 is SGHRS and CDR2 is YFSETQ in the germline V gene. This CDR3 comprises 15 residues. The full variable domain, completed using reference TRBV5-1 and TRBJ2-1, is KAGVTQTPRYLIKTRGQQVTLSCSPISGHRSVSWYQQTPGQGLQFLFEYFSETQRNKGNFPGRFSGRQFSNSRSEMNVSTLELGDSALYLCASSTLGEGSGEQFFGPGTRLTVL.

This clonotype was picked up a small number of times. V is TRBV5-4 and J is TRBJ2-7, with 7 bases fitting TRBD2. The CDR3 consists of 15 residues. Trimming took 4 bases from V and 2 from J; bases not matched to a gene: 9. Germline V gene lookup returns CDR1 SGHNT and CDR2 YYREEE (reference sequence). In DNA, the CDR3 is TGTGCCAGCAGCCCGGCCGGGACTAACACCTACGAGCAGTACTTC. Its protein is CASSPAGTNTYEQYF.

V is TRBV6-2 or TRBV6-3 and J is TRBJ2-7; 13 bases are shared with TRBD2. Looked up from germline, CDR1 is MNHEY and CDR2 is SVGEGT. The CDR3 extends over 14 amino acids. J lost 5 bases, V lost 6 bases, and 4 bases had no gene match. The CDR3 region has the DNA TGTGCCAGCAGATGGACTAGCGGGAGCCACGAGCAGTACTTC. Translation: CASRWTSGSHEQYF.

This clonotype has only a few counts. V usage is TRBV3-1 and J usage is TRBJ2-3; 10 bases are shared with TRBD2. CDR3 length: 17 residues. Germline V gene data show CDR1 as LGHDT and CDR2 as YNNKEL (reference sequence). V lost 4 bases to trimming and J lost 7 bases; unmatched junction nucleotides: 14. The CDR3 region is CASSLAGGPWGRNTQYF. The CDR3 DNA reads TGTGCCAGCAGCCTAGCGGGAGGCCCGTGGGGAAGAAATACGCAGTATTTT.

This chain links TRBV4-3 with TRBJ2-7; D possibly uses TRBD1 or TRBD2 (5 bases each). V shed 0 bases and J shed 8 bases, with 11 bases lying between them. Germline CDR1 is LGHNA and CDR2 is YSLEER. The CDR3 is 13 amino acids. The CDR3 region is CASSQDRGAKQYF. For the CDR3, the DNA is TGCGCCAGCAGCCAAGACCGGGGCGCGAAGCAGTACTTC.

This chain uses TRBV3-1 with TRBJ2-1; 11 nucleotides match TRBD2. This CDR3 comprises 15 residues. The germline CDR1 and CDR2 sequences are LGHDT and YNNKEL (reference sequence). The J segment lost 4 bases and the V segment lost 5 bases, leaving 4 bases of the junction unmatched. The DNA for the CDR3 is TGTGCCAGCAGCAGGACTAGCGGGTTTTACAATGAGCAGTTCTTC. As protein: CASSRTSGFYNEQFF.

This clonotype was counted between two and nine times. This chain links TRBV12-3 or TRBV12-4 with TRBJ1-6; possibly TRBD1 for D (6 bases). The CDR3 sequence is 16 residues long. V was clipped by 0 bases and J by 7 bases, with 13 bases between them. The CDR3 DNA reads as TGTGCCAGCAGTTTAGCACAGGGCCGGTTAAATTCACCCCTCCACTTT. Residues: CASSLAQGRLNSPLHF.

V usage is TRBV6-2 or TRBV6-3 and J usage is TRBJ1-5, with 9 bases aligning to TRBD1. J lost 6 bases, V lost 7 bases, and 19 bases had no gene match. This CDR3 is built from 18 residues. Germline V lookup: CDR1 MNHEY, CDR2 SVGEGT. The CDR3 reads CASNPPLTGTGYSQPQHF. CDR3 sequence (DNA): TGTGCCAGCAACCCACCATTAACCGGGACAGGGTATAGTCAGCCCCAGCATTTT.

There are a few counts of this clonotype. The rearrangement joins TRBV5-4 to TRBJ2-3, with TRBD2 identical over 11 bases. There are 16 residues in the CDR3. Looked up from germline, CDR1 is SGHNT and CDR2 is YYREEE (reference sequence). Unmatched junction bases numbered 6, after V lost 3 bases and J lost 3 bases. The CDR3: CASSSLAGGRTDTQYF. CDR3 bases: TGTGCCAGCAGCTCGCTAGCGGGAGGTAGGACAGATACGCAGTATTTT. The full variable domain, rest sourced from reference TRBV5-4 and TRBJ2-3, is ETGVTQSPTHLIKTRGQQVTLRCSSQSGHNTVSWYQQALGQGPQFIFQYYREEENGRGNFPPRFSGLQFPNYSSELNVNALELDDSALYLCASSSLAGGRTDTQYFGPGTRLTVL.

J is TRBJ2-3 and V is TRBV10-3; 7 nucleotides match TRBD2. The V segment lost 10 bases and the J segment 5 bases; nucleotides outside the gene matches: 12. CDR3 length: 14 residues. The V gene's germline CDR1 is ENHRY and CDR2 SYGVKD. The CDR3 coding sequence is TGTGCCACTCAAAAGCGGGATACGGTAGATACGCAGTATTTT. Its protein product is CATQKRDTVDTQYF.

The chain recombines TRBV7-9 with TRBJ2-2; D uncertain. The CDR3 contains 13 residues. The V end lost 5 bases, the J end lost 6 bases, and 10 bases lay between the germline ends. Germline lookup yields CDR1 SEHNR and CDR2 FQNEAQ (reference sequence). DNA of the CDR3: TGTGCCAGCAGCCATGATACCCCCGGGGAGCTGTTTTTT. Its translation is CASSHDTPGELFF.

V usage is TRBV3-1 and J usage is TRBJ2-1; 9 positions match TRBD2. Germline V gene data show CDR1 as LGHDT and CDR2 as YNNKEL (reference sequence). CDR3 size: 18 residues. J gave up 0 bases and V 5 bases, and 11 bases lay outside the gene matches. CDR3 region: CASSEKTSGASSYNEQFF. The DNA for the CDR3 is TGTGCCAGCAGCGAGAAGACTAGCGGAGCGAGCTCCTACAATGAGCAGTTCTTC.

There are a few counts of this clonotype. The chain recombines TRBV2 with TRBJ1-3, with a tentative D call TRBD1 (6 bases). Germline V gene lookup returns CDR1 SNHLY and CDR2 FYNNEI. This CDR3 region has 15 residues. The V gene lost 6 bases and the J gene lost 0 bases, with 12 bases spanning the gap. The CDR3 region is CASRATGLSGNTIYF. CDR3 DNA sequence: TGTGCCAGCAGGGCAACAGGGCTCTCTGGAAACACCATATATTTT.

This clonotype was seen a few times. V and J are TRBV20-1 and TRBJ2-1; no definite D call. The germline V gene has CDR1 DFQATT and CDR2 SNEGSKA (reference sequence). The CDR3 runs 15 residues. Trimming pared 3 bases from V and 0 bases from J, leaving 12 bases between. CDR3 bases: TGCAGTGCTAGGGCCAGTTGGGGCTCCTACAATGAGCAGTTCTTC. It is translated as CSARASWGSYNEQFF.

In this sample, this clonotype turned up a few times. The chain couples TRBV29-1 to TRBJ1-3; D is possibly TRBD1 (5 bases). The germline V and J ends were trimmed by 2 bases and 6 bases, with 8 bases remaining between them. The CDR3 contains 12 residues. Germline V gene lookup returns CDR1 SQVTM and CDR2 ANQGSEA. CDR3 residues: CSVEPTANTIYF. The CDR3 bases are TGCAGCGTTGAACCGACAGCAAACACCATATATTTT.

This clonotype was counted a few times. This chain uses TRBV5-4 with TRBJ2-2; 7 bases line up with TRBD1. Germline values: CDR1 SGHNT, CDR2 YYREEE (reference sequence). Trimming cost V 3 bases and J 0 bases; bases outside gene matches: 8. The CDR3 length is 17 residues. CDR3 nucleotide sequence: TGTGCCAGCAGCTCCGCTTCCGGGACAGCGAACACCGGGGAGCTGTTTTTT. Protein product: CASSSASGTANTGELFF. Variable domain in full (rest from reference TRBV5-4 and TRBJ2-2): ETGVTQSPTHLIKTRGQQVTLRCSSQSGHNTVSWYQQALGQGPQFIFQYYREEENGRGNFPPRFSGLQFPNYSSELNVNALELDDSALYLCASSSASGTANTGELFFGEGSRLTVL.

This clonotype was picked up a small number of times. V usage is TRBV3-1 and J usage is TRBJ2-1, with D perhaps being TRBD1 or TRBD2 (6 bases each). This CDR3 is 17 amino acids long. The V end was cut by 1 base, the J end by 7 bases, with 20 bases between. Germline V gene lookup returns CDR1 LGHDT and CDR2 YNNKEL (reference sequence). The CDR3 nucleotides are TGTGCCAGCAGCCAAGTTGGGGGCTGGGGGGTGAGGAATGAGCAGTTCTTC. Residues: CASSQVGGWGVRNEQFF.

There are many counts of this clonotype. The CDR3 loop is CSVVRGQGETQYF. The CDR3 DNA reads as TGCAGCGTCGTCCGGGGCCAGGGAGAGACCCAGTACTTC. The chain employs TRBV29-1 and TRBJ2-5; tentatively, D is TRBD1 or TRBD2 (5 bases each). V shed 6 bases and J shed 4 bases, with 15 bases lying between them. The CDR3 has 13 residues. Germline values: CDR1 SQVTM, CDR2 ANQGSEA.

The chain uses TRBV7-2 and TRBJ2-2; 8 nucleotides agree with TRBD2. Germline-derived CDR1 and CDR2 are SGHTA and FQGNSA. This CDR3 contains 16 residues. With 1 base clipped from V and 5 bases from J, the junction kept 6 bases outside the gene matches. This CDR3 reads CASSLGAGVWTGELFF. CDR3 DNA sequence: TGTGCCAGCAGCTTAGGAGCGGGAGTGTGGACCGGGGAGCTGTTTTTT.

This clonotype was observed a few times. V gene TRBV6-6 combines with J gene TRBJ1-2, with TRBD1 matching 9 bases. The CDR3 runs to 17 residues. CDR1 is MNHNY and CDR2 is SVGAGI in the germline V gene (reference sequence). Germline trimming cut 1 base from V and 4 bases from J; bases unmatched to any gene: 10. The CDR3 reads CASSYLSPGQGLYGYTF. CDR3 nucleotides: TGTGCCAGCAGTTACTTGTCTCCGGGACAGGGTCTCTATGGCTACACCTTC.

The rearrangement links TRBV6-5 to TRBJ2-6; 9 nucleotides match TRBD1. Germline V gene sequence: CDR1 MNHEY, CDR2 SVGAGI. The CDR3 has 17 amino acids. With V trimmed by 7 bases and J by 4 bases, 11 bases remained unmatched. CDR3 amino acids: CASTSVQGATGANVLTF. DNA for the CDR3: TGTGCCAGCACCTCGGTACAGGGGGCGACGGGGGCCAACGTCCTGACTTTC.

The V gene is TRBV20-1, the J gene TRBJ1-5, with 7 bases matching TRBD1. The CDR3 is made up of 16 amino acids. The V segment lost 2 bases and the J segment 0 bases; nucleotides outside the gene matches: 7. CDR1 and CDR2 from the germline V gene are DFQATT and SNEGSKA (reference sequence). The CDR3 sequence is CSARRTGRYSNQPQHF. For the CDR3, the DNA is TGCAGTGCTAGAAGGACAGGCCGATATAGCAATCAGCCCCAGCATTTT.

CDR3 sequence reads: CASSLGLAINTDTQYF. The CDR3 coding sequence is TGTGCCAGCAGTTTGGGTCTAGCTATCAACACAGATACGCAGTATTTT. The chain employs TRBV12-3 or TRBV12-4 and TRBJ2-3, with D tentatively TRBD2 (5 bases). Trimming removed 3 bases from V and 2 bases from J, with 15 bases in between. The CDR3 length is 16 residues.

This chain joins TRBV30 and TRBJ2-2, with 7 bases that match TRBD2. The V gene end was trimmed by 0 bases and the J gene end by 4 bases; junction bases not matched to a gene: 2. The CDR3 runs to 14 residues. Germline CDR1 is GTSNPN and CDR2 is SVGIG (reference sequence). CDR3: CAWSVLARTGELFF. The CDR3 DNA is TGTGCCTGGAGTGTACTAGCGCGCACCGGGGAGCTGTTTTTT.

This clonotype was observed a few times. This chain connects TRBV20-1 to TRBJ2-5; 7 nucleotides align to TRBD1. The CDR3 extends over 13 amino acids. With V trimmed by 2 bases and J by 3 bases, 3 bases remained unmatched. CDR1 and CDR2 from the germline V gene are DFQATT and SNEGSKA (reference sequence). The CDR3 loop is CSARWTGKETQYF. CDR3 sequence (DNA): TGCAGTGCTAGATGGACAGGCAAAGAGACCCAGTACTTC.

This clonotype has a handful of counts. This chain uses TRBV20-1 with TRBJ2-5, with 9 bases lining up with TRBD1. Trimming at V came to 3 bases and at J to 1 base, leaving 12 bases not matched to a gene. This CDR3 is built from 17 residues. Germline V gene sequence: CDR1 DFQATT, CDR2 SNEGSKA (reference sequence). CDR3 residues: CSARGLAGQGIQETQYF. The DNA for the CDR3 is TGCAGTGCTAGGGGATTGGCCGGACAGGGGATCCAAGAGACCCAGTACTTC.

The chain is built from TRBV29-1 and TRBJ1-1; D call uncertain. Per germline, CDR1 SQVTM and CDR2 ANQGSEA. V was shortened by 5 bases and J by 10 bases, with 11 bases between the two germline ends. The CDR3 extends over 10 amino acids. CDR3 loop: CSVSDVGAFF. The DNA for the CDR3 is TGCAGCGTTTCCGACGTTGGAGCTTTCTTT.

The CDR3 sequence is CASSLEGGNYNEQFF. The DNA for the CDR3 is TGTGCCAGCAGCTTAGAGGGAGGTAACTACAATGAGCAGTTCTTC. The chain has TRBV7-8 and TRBJ2-1; a weak D match, TRBD2 (6 bases). Trimming shortened V by 1 base and J by 3 bases, and 10 bases separated the two germline ends. This CDR3 region has 15 residues. In germline, CDR1 is SGHVS, CDR2 FQNEAQ.

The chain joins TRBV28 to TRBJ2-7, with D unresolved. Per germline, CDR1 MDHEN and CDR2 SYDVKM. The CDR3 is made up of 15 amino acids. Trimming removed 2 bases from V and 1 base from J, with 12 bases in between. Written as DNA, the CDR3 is TGTGCCAGCAGTTTAGAGGTGGCGGAATCCTACGAGCAGTACTTC. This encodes CASSLEVAESYEQYF.

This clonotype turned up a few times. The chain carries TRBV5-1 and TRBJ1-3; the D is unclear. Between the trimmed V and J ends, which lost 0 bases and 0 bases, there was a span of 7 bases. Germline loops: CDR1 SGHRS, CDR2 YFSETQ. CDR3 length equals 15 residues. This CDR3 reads CASSLVEPSGNTIYF. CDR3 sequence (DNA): TGCGCCAGCAGCTTGGTAGAACCCTCTGGAAACACCATATATTTT. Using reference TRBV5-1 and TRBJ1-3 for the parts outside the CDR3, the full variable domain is KAGVTQTPRYLIKTRGQQVTLSCSPISGHRSVSWYQQTPGQGLQFLFEYFSETQRNKGNFPGRFSGRQFSNSRSEMNVSTLELGDSALYLCASSLVEPSGNTIYFGEGSWLTVV.